This entry concerns a single TCR beta chain. No antigen is known for it. It has no much larger one-base neighbor in the sample; base qualities were not kept. The data derive from a study of blood T cell repertoires in COVID-19 (dated by TCRdb to 2018 to 2020). Context from the whole study: Samples from collaborators originated in the United States, Italy and Spain and spanned both the acute and convalescent phases of COVID-19. Sample metadata almost always included a de-identified subject ID, COVID-19 status, age in years and sex. The repertoires were made available in a free public database intended to serve as a resource for research on the immune response to SARS-CoV-2. The samples were drawn from two sources: the first 160 participants of the ongoing ImmuneRACE study, and over 950 subjects contributed by 6 global collaborators. Subjects who had been exposed to COVID-19, were actively infected with it, or had recovered from it provided the deeply sampled blood TCRbeta repertoires that made up the dataset. Where HLA class I and class II types were available, the types were taken from metadata supplied by the sample provider, not from assay-based typing. The prospective study material was composed of cDNA or gDNA derived from T cells, B-cell-depleted T cells, or PBMCs.

Collaborating institutions collected whole blood in K2EDTA tubes following their own protocols. Collaborator samples were shipped for TCRbeta analysis as frozen whole blood, isolated PBMCs, or DNA extracted from either sample type. Trimming removed 0 bases from V and 3 bases from J, leaving 12 bases between the germline ends. Including cysteine and phenylalanine, the CDR3 has 15 amino acids. Just CDR3 DNA is preserved here, 45 bases in frame from base 1. For CDR1 and CDR2, the germline V gene (reference sequence) lists MNHEY and SMNVEV. General findings and caveats noted by the study authors: The quantity of clinical and demographic metadata differed by source and by participant and was supplied without curation.

TCRbeta CDR3 regions were amplified from genomic DNA using the immunoSEQ Assay, a bias-controlled multiplex PCR. Per the original workflow: The number of nucleated cells in each sample was estimated from the amplification of reference gene primers within the assay. Sequence reads were collapsed and filtered to measure the absolute abundance of every unique TCRbeta CDR3 rearrangement. Productive Simpson clonality was computed per sample as the square root of Simpson's diversity index over productive rearrangements. Drawn from immuneACCESS, this table holds only the in-frame rearrangements with V and J called that TCRdb kept. Clones are partly lost; checked studies trace under half to an unresolved V gene and leave the rest unexplained. From that table come the V and J calls and clone size; the DNA was used to work out D and trimming. The sample yields around 130,000 clones; 70% to 90% were counted once. The leading ten clones occupy about 2.1% of the sample.

This chain joins TRBV27 to TRBJ2-7; D gene: possibly TRBD1, on 6 matching bases. This TCR was sampled from a man between 65 and 80 years old with active COVID-19. Sequencing was carried out using peripheral blood. At the DNA level, the sequence is TGTGCCAGCAGTTTATCGGACAGTGCCAACTACGAGCAGTACTTC. The resulting protein is CASSLSDSANYEQYF.